This T cell receptor (beta chain) came from a study of T cell responses to AZD1222 COVID-19 vaccine. Deletions cut 1 base from V and 0 bases from J, with 7 bases between. CDR1 is SGHTA, CDR2 FQGNSA, per germline. The CDR3 covers 15 residues. The table lists this clone with a count of one. Assay used: immunoSEQ multiplex PCR; TCRdb lists only in-frame clones, some missing. Here the sample spans some 100,000 clones, approximately 89% being singletons. This chain joins TRBV7-2 and TRBJ1-3; D not resolved. This receptor was taken from an adult in good health. Sequencing was performed on peripheral blood, taken on day 0 of AZD1222 vaccination. The CDR3 coding sequence is TGTGCCAGCAGCTTAGTTGTAAGCTCTGGAAACACCATATATTTT. As protein: CASSLVVSSGNTIYF. Full variable domain (missing parts from reference TRBV7-2 and TRBJ1-3): GAGVSQSPSNKVTEKGKDVELRCDPISGHTALYWYRQSLGQGLEFLIYFQGNSAPDKSGLPSDRFSAERTGGSVSTLTIQRTQQEDSAVYLCASSLVVSSGNTIYFGEGSWLTVV.